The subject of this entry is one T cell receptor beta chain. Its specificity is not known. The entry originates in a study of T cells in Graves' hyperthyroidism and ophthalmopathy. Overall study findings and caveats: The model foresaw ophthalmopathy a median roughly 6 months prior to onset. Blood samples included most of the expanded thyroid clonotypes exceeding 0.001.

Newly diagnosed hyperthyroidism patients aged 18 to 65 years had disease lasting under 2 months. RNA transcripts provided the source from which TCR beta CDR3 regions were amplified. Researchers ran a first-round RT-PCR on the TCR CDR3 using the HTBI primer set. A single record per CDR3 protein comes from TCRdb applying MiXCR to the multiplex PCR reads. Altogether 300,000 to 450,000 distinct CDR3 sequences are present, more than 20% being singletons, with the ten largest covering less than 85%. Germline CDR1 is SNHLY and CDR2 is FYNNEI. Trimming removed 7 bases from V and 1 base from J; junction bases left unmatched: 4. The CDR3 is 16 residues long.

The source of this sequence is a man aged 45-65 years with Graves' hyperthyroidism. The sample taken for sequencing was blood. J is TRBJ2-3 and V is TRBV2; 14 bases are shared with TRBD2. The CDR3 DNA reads TGTGCCAGCACTCGGGGACTAGCGGGAGGCACAGATACGCAGTATTTT. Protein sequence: CASTRGLAGGTDTQYF.